The clone carrying this T cell receptor (beta chain) was recorded only once. What it binds is not known. The CDR3 has 17 amino acids. Germline loops: CDR1 SEHNR, CDR2 FQNEAQ (reference sequence). V shed 5 bases and J 4 bases; nucleotides not matched to a gene: 9. Repertoires were generated with immunoSEQ multiplex PCR, while TCRdb's copy carries only in-frame clones and drops some. The profile shows nearly 35,000 clones, 80% of them singletons. The sample is drawn from a study of T cells in narcolepsy. Study summary: Healthy controls were enrolled alongside patients with narcolepsy type 1 or type 2.

General observations from the study: HCRT-specific and TRIB2-specific autoreactive clonotypes appeared among same-patient CSF and blood CD4+ clonotypes. Healthy controls reportedly lacked the autoreactive clonotypes serially found in patients' blood. Autoreactive clone sequences were missing from some blood memory CD4+ repertoires.

J is TRBJ1-6 and V is TRBV7-9, with TRBD1 matching 9 bases. Sequenced material: memory (CD45RA-) CD4+ T cells from blood. This sequence originates from a human donor in good health. The CDR3 protein is CASSPAGTGKYNSPLHF. Here the CDR3 DNA reads TGTGCCAGCAGCCCCGCCGGGACAGGGAAATATAATTCACCCCTCCACTTT.